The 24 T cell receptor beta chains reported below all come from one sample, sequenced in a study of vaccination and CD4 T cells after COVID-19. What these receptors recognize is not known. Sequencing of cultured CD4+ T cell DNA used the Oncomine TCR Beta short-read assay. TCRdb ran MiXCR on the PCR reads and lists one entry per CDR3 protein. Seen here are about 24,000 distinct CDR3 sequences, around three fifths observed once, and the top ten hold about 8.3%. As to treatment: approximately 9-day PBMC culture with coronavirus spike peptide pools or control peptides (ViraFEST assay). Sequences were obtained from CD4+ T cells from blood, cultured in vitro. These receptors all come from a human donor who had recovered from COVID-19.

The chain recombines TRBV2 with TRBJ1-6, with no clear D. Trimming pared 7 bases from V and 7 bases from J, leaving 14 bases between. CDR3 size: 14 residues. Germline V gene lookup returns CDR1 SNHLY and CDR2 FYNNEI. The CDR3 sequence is CASTMIRGNSPLHF. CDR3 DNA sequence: TGTGCCAGCACCATGATACGAGGGAATTCACCCCTCCACTTT.

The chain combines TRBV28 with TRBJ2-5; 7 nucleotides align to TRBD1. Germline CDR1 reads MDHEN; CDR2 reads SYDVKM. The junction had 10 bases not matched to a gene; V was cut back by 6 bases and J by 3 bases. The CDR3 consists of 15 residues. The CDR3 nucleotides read TGTGCCAGCAGCCCACTAAGGGACAGAAAAGAGACCCAGTACTTC. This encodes CASSPLRDRKETQYF.

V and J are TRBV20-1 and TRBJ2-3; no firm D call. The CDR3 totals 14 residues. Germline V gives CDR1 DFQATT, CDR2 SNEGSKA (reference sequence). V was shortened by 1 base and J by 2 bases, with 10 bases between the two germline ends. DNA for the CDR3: TGCAGTGCTAGAGGGGGTGCGGTCACAGATACGCAGTATTTT. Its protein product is CSARGGAVTDTQYF.

This chain's CDR3 is CASSQAAGAEAFF. The CDR3 DNA reads as TGTGCCAGCAGCCAAGCGGCAGGCGCTGAAGCTTTCTTT. The chain couples TRBV7-9 to TRBJ1-1; no clear D. The V end was cut by 5 bases, the J end by 6 bases, with 13 bases between. Germline assignment: CDR1 SEHNR and CDR2 FQNEAQ (reference sequence). This CDR3 comprises 13 residues. The variable domain in full, completed from reference TRBV7-9 and TRBJ1-1, reads DTGVSQNPRHKITKRGQNVTFRCDPISEHNRLYWYRQTLGQGPEFLTYFQNEAQLEKSRLLSDRFSAERPKGSFSTLEIQRTEQGDSAMYLCASSQAAGAEAFFGQGTRLTVV.

CDR3 DNA sequence: TGTGCCAGCAGTCCCGGGACAGGATCCAATCAGCCCCAGCATTTT. It translates to CASSPGTGSNQPQHF. The chain combines TRBV25-1 with TRBJ1-5, with 8 nucleotides matching TRBD1. Trimming took 5 bases from V and 3 from J; bases not matched to a gene: 6. Germline loops: CDR1 MGHDK, CDR2 SYGVNS. The CDR3 is 15 residues long. The full variable domain, with the rest looked up from reference TRBV25-1 and TRBJ1-5, is EADIYQTPRYLVIGTGKKITLECSQTMGHDKMYWYQQDPGMELHLIHYSYGVNSTEKGDLSSESTVSRIRTEHFPLTLESARPSHTSQYLCASSPGTGSNQPQHFGDGTRLSIL.

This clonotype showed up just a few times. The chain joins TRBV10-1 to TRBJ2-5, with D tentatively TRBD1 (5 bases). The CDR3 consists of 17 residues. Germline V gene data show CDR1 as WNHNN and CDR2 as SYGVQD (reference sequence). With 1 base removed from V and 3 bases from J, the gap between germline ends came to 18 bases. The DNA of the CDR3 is TGCGCCAGCAGTGAGTTCCAGGGAAGACTGGAGAAAGAGACCCAGTACTTC. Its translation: CASSEFQGRLEKETQYF.

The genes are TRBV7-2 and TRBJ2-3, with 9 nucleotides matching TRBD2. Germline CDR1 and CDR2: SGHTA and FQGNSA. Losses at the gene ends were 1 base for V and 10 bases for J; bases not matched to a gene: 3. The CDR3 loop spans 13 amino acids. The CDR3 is CASSLGREGAQYF. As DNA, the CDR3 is TGTGCCAGCAGCTTAGGGCGGGAGGGGGCGCAGTATTTT. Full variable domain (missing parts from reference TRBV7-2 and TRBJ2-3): GAGVSQSPSNKVTEKGKDVELRCDPISGHTALYWYRQSLGQGLEFLIYFQGNSAPDKSGLPSDRFSAERTGGSVSTLTIQRTQQEDSAVYLCASSLGREGAQYFGPGTRLTVL.

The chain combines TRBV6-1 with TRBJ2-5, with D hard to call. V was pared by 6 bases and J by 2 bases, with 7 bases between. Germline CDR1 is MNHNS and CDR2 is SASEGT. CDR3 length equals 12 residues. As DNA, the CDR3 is TGTGCCAGCAGGATTATTCAAGAGACCCAGTACTTC. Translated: CASRIIQETQYF.

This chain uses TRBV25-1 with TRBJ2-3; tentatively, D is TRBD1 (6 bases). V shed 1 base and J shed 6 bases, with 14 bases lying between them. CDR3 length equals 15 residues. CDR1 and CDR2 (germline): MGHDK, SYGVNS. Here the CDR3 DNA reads TGTGCCAGCAGTGAATTGTCAGGGGTTCGGGATACGCAGTATTTT. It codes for CASSELSGVRDTQYF.

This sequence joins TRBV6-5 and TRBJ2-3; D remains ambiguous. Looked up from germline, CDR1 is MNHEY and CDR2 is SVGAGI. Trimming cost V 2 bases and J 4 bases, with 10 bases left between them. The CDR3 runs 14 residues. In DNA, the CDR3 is TGTGCCAGCAGTTACCCCCCCCCGGCAGATACGCAGTATTTT. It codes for CASSYPPPADTQYF.

CDR3 region: CATSLSGHQETQYF. CDR3 DNA: TGTGCCACCAGTTTGAGCGGCCACCAAGAGACCCAGTACTTC. The chain employs TRBV24-1 and TRBJ2-5, with a tentative D call TRBD2 (5 bases). The CDR3 has 14 amino acids. CDR1 and CDR2 (germline): KGHDR, SFDVKD. Trimming shortened V by 6 bases and J by 0 bases, and 10 bases separated the two germline ends.

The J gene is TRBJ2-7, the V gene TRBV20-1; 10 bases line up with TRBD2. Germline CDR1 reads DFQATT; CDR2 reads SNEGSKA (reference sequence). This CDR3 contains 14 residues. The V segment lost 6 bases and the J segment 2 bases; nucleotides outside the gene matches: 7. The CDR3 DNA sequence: TGCAGTGCGGTCACTAGCGGGGCTACCTACGAGCAGTACTTC. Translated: CSAVTSGATYEQYF.

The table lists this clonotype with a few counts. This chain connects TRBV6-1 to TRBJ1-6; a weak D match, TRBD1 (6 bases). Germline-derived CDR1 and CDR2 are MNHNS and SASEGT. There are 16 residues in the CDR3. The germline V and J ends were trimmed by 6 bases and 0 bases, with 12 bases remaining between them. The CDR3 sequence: CASRSRTDSYNSPLHF. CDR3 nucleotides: TGTGCCAGCAGGTCTCGGACAGACTCCTATAATTCACCCCTCCACTTT.

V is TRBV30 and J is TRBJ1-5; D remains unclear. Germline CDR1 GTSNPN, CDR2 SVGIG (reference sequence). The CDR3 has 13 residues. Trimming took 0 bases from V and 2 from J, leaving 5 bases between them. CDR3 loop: CAWSVWGNQPQHF. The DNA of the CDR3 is TGTGCCTGGAGTGTCTGGGGCAATCAGCCCCAGCATTTT. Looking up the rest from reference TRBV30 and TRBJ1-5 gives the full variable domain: SQTIHQWPATLVQPVGSPLSLECTVEGTSNPNLYWYRQAAGRGLQLLFYSVGIGQISSEVPQNLSASRPQDRQFILSSKKLLLSDSGFYLCAWSVWGNQPQHFGDGTRLSIL.

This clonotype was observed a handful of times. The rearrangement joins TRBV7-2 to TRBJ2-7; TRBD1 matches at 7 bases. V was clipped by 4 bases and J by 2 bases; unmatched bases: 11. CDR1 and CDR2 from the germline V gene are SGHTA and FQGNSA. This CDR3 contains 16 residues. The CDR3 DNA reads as TGTGCCAGCAGCTCCCGCTCCGGCAGGGGGACCTACGAGCAGTACTTC. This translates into CASSSRSGRGTYEQYF.

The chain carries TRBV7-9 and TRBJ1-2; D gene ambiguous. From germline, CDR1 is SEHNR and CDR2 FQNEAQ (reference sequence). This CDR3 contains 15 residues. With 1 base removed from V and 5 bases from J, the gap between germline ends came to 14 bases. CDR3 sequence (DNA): TGTGCCAGCAGCTTAGAGTTCGTGACCGAATATGGCTACACCTTC. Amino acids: CASSLEFVTEYGYTF.

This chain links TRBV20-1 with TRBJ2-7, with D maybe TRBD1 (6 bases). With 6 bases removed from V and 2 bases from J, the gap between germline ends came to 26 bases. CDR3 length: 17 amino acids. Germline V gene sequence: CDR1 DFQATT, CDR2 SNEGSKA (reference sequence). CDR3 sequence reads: CSARGGTHGSGPYEQYF. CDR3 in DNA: TGCAGTGCCAGGGGTGGGACACACGGGTCCGGACCCTACGAGCAGTACTTC.

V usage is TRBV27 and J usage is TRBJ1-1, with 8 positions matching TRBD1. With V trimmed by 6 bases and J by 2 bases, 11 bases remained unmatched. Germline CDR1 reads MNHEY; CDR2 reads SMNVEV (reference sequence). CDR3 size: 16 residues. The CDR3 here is CASRPLTQGANTEAFF. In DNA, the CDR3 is TGTGCCAGCAGACCACTCACCCAGGGGGCAAACACTGAAGCTTTCTTT.

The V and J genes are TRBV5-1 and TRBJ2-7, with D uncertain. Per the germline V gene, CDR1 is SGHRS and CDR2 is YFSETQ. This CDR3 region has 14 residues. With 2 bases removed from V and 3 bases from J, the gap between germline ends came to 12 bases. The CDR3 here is CASSFLGTYYEQYF. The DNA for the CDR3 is TGCGCCAGCAGCTTTTTGGGAACCTACTACGAGCAGTACTTC.

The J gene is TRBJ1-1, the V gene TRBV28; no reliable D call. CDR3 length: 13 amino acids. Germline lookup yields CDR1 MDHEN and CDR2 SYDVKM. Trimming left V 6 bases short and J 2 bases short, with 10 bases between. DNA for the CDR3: TGTGCCAGCAGGCGGCGTATTAACACTGAAGCTTTCTTT. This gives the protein CASRRRINTEAFF.

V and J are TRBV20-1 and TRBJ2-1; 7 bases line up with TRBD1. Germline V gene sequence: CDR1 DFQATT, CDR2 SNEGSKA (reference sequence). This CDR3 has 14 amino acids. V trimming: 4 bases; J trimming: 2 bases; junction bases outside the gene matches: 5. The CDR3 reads CSAITGVPYNEQFF. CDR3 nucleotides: TGCAGTGCTATAACAGGGGTCCCCTACAATGAGCAGTTCTTC.

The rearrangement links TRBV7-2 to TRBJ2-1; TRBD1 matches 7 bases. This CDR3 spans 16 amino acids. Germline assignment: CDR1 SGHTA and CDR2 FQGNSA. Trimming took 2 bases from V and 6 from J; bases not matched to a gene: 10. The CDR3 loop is CASSLSFRDRINEQFF. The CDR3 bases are TGTGCCAGCAGCTTATCGTTCAGGGACAGAATCAATGAGCAGTTCTTC.

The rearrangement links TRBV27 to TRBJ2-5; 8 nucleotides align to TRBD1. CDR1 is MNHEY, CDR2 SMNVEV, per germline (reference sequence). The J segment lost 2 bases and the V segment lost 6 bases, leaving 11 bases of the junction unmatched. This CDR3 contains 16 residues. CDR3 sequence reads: CASRARTGLGQETQYF. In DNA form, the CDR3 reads TGTGCCAGCAGGGCCCGGACAGGGTTGGGGCAAGAGACCCAGTACTTC.

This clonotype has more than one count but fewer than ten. This CDR3 reads CASRRQGAESSYNEQFF. CDR3 sequence (DNA): TGTGCCAGCAGACGACAGGGGGCGGAAAGCTCCTACAATGAGCAGTTCTTC. The rearrangement uses TRBV6-1 and TRBJ2-1; the match to TRBD1 covers 10 bases. The V gene end was trimmed by 6 bases and the J gene end by 0 bases; junction bases not matched to a gene: 8. Per the germline V gene, CDR1 is MNHNS and CDR2 is SASEGT. CDR3 length: 17 amino acids.